A selection of T cell receptor beta chains follows, all from one sample in a study of blood T cells in healthy people across ages. One entry per CDR3 protein, called by TCRdb with MiXCR from the 5' RACE reads. The sample contains hundreds of thousands of distinct CDR3 sequences, 40% to 65% of which appear only once. The source material was blood. Source of these receptors: a man older than 75 in good health. Both conserved end residues are part of each CDR3. Each record gives: J gene, clone size, CDR3 length, V gene, D gene, CDR3 protein, CDR3 DNA. The D gene is left open where the match is weak. Rows may omit the clone size; those that give it use once, few, many or a size class.

TRBJ2-1 | - | 16 | TRBV3-1 | - | CASRARQTSSYNEQFF | TGTGCCAGCAGGGCTAGACAGACGAGCTCCTACAATGAGCAGTTCTTC
TRBJ2-7 | - | 16 | TRBV14 | - | CASSHGRGRGPYEQYF | TGTGCCAGCAGCCATGGCAGGGGCAGGGGACCCTACGAGCAGTACTTC
TRBJ1-6 | - | 13 | TRBV25-1 | - | CASSHRETSPLHF | TGTGCCAGCAGTCACAGGGAAACTTCACCCCTCCACTTT
TRBJ2-1 | few | 15 | TRBV29-1 | TRBD1 | CSVETPGGADGEQFF | TGCAGCGTTGAAACCCCAGGGGGCGCCGACGGTGAGCAGTTCTTC
TRBJ2-5 | - | 11 | TRBV12-3/TRBV12-4 | - | CASSITGTQYF | TGTGCCAGCAGTATCACCGGGACCCAGTACTTC
TRBJ2-5 | - | 14 | TRBV9 | - | CASSVDRSRETQYF | TGTGCCAGCAGCGTAGACAGGTCCCGGGAGACCCAGTACTTC
TRBJ2-1 | - | 15 | TRBV9 | TRBD2 | CASSPGTTSRGEQFF | TGTGCCAGCAGTCCCGGGACTACCTCCCGGGGAGAGCAGTTCTTC
TRBJ2-1 | few | 19 | TRBV4-1 | TRBD1 | CASSHARDSHLGGINEQFF | TGCGCCAGCAGCCACGCACGGGACAGTCACCTAGGAGGAATAAATGAGCAGTTCTTC
TRBJ2-3 | - | 13 | TRBV29-1 | TRBD1 | CSVVGQGRRYAYF | TGCAGCGTTGTCGGACAGGGTCGTAGATACGCGTATTTT
TRBJ2-7 | - | 12 | TRBV27 | - | CASGQAAYGQYF | TGTGCCAGCGGGCAGGCTGCCTACGGGCAGTACTTC
TRBJ2-7 | - | 14 | TRBV20-1 | - | CSVHRDPRTYEQYF | TGCAGTGTCCACCGGGACCCCAGGACCTACGAGCAGTACTTC
TRBJ2-5 | - | 11 | TRBV25-1 | - | CASSAFETQYF | TGTGCCAGCAGTGCTTTCGAGACCCAGTACTTC
TRBJ2-7 | - | 12 | TRBV6-6 | - | CATVDSLYEQYF | TGTGCCACCGTTGACTCTCTCTACGAGCAGTACTTC
TRBJ2-3 | - | 14 | TRBV10-3 | TRBD2 | CAISDTGGNRDAYF | TGTGCCATCAGTGATACGGGAGGCAACAGAGACGCGTATTTT
TRBJ2-6 | - | 15 | TRBV10-3 | - | CATRGPDSGANVLTF | TGTGCCACCCGAGGGCCTGACTCTGGGGCCAACGTCCTGACTTTC
TRBJ2-1 | - | 15 | TRBV10-3 | - | CAISDRVPGLNEQFF | TGTGCCATCAGTGACAGGGTCCCGGGCCTCAATGAGCAGTTCTTC
TRBJ2-7 | - | 14 | TRBV4-1 | - | CASSQSPNGNEQYF | TGCGCCAGCAGCCAATCCCCTAACGGCAATGAGCAGTACTTC
TRBJ2-7 | few | 14 | TRBV6-1 | TRBD2 | CASRIDGGSYEQYF | TGTGCCAGCAGAATTGACGGGGGGTCCTACGAGCAGTACTTC
TRBJ2-7 | - | 14 | TRBV11-2 | - | CASSLGAAVYEQYF | TGTGCCAGCAGCTTAGGGGCGGCCGTCTACGAGCAGTACTTC
TRBJ2-7 | - | 17 | TRBV3-1 | TRBD2 | CASSQDGTSLGGYEQYF | TGTGCCAGCAGCCAAGATGGGACTAGCCTCGGAGGTTACGAGCAGTACTTC
TRBJ2-1 | - | 14 | TRBV6-4 | - | CASSQGGLGAEQFF | TGTGCCAGCAGTCAGGGGGGGCTAGGGGCTGAGCAGTTCTTC
TRBJ2-1 | - | 14 | TRBV20-1 | - | CSAYDGRTVNEQFF | TGCAGTGCTTATGACGGGAGAACCGTTAATGAGCAGTTCTTC
TRBJ2-3 | - | 15 | TRBV5-4 | - | CASSSGPRGTDTQYF | TGTGCCAGCAGCAGCGGGCCGCGGGGTACAGATACGCAGTATTTT
TRBJ1-1 | - | 15 | TRBV2 | TRBD1 | CASRERQGRNTEAFF | TGTGCCAGCAGGGAAAGACAGGGGAGAAACACTGAAGCTTTCTTT
TRBJ2-1 | - | 16 | TRBV20-1 | TRBD2 | CSAHRLGGRAVNEQFF | TGCAGTGCCCATAGGCTCGGCGGGAGGGCCGTTAATGAGCAGTTCTTC
TRBJ2-1 | - | 15 | TRBV7-2 | TRBD2 | CASSYQRGLQDEQFF | TGTGCCAGCAGCTACCAGCGGGGGTTACAGGATGAGCAGTTCTTC
TRBJ2-7 | few | 12 | TRBV4-1 | - | CASSRSRDEQYF | TGCGCCAGCAGCCGAAGTCGCGACGAGCAGTACTTC
TRBJ2-5 | few | 14 | TRBV20-1 | - | CSAPSPTGQETQYF | TGCAGTGCTCCTTCCCCGACAGGTCAAGAGACCCAGTACTTC
TRBJ2-3 | - | 14 | TRBV20-1 | - | CSASGGDPHRDAYF | TGCAGTGCTAGCGGCGGGGACCCCCACAGAGACGCGTATTTT
TRBJ2-1 | - | 14 | TRBV2 | - | CASKGDLSYNEQFF | TGTGCCAGCAAGGGGGATCTCTCCTACAATGAGCAGTTCTTC
TRBJ2-3 | - | 16 | TRBV7-2 | TRBD2 | CAGSVTSGGLHRYAYF | TGTGCCGGCAGCGTCACTAGCGGGGGGCTCCACAGATACGCGTATTTT
TRBJ2-3 | - | 18 | TRBV5-1 | TRBD2 | CASSAGLAGVQLADTQYF | TGCGCCAGCAGCGCGGGACTAGCGGGAGTCCAGTTGGCAGATACGCAGTATTTT
TRBJ2-7 | - | 16 | TRBV11-2 | - | CAGSLARTGNSYEQYF | TGTGCCGGCAGCTTGGCCCGGACCGGGAACTCCTACGAGCAGTACTTC
TRBJ2-1 | - | 13 | TRBV11-2 | - | CASSLVRGVEQFF | TGTGCCAGCAGCTTAGTAAGGGGAGTTGAGCAGTTCTTC
TRBJ2-1 | few | 15 | TRBV20-1 | TRBD2 | CSASELAGAVGEQFF | TGCAGTGCTAGTGAACTAGCGGGAGCAGTGGGTGAGCAGTTCTTC
TRBJ2-1 | - | 15 | TRBV7-3 | - | CASSFGRALGGEQFF | TGTGCCAGCAGCTTTGGTAGGGCCCTAGGCGGTGAGCAGTTCTTC
TRBJ2-7 | - | 15 | TRBV5-1 | - | CASSLEGQRRDEQYF | TGCGCCAGCAGCTTGGAAGGACAGCGAAGGGACGAGCAGTACTTC
TRBJ2-7 | few | 13 | TRBV20-1 | - | CSASRGWSYEQYF | TGCAGTGCCTCCAGAGGGTGGTCCTACGAGCAGTACTTC
TRBJ2-7 | - | 13 | TRBV12-3/TRBV12-4 | - | CASGLDKSYEQYF | TGTGCCAGCGGTTTAGATAAGTCCTACGAGCAGTACTTC
TRBJ2-1 | - | 15 | TRBV6-6 | TRBD2 | CASSAPGLVPNEQFF | TGTGCCAGCAGTGCCCCGGGACTAGTCCCGAATGAGCAGTTCTTC
TRBJ2-5 | - | 15 | TRBV20-1 | TRBD2 | CSATLPAGGQETQYF | TGCAGTGCTACCCTTCCGGCGGGGGGACAAGAGACCCAGTACTTC
TRBJ1-2 | once | 12 | TRBV28 | - | CASNSGSYGYTF | TGTGCCAGCAATTCAGGGTCCTATGGCTACACCTTC
TRBJ2-3 | - | 13 | TRBV6-4 | - | CASSYREADTQYF | TGTGCCAGCAGCTACAGGGAGGCAGATACGCAGTATTTT
TRBJ1-2 | few | 16 | TRBV6-5 | - | CASSYSIGSHYYGYTF | TGTGCCAGCAGTTACTCGATAGGCAGCCACTACTATGGCTACACCTTC
TRBJ1-6 | - | 16 | TRBV5-5 | - | CASSLHGAVENSPLHF | TGTGCCAGCAGCTTACATGGGGCAGTCGAGAATTCACCCCTCCACTTT
TRBJ2-3 | - | 15 | TRBV2 | TRBD2 | CASSPHSGSDRYAYF | TGTGCCAGCAGCCCCCATAGCGGGAGTGACAGATACGCGTATTTT
TRBJ2-7 | few | 15 | TRBV18 | TRBD1 | CASSLSRDRVYEQYF | TGTGCCAGCTCACTCTCCCGGGACAGGGTCTACGAGCAGTACTTC
TRBJ1-2 | - | 15 | TRBV7-2 | - | CASSLGAGPNYGYIF | TGTGCCAGCAGCTTAGGAGCGGGACCCAACTATGGCTACATCTTC
TRBJ1-1 | - | 13 | TRBV6-2/TRBV6-3 | - | CASSRLRGLGAFF | TGTGCCAGCAGCCGCCTTCGAGGCCTGGGAGCTTTCTTT
TRBJ2-7 | - | 15 | TRBV6-5 | - | CASRRTLTGIYEQYF | TGTGCCAGCAGAAGGACGCTCACCGGGATTTACGAGCAGTACTTC
TRBJ1-2 | once | 15 | TRBV24-1 | TRBD1 | CATSDLTGGNYGYTF | TGTGCCACCAGTGATCTGACAGGGGGCAACTATGGCTACACCTTC
TRBJ2-1 | many | 13 | TRBV7-2 | - | CASSLVQEGEQFF | TGTGCCAGCAGCTTGGTCCAGGAGGGTGAGCAGTTCTTC
TRBJ1-2 | few | 14 | TRBV5-1 | - | CASSLGGPNYGYTF | TGCGCCAGCAGCTTGGGAGGGCCCAACTATGGCTACACCTTC
TRBJ2-5 | - | 14 | TRBV12-3/TRBV12-4 | - | CTSSLGQLKETQYF | TGTACCAGCAGTTTGGGGCAGCTTAAAGAGACCCAGTACTTC
TRBJ2-7 | - | 13 | TRBV20-1 | TRBD2 | CSAPASGSYEQYF | TGCAGTGCGCCGGCTAGCGGGAGTTACGAGCAGTACTTC